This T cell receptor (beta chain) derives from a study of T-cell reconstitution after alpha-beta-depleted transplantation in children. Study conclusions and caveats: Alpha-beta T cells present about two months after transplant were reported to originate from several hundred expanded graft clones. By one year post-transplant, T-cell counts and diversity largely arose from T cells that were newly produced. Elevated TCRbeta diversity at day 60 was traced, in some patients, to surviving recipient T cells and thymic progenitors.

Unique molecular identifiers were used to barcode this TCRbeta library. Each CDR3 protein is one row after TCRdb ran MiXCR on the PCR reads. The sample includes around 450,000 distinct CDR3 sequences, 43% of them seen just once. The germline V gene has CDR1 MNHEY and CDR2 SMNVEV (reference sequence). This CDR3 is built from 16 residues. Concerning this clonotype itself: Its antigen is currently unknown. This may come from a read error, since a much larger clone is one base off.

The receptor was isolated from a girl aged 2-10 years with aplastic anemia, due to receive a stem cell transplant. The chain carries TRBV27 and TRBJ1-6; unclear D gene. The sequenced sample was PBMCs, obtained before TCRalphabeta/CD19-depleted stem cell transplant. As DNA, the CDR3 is TGTGTCAGCAGTTCGCTTGGGAGGCAACTTAATTCACCCCTCCACTTT. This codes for CVSSSLGRQLNSPLHF.